This section outlines one TCR beta chain sequence together with its context. This entry is derived from a study of blood T cell repertoires in COVID-19. Turning to the study itself: Nucleic acid was either cDNA or gDNA, and it came from T cells, B-cell-depleted T cells, or PBMCs.

Study processing details: From reference gene primer amplification, estimates of nucleated cell counts were derived. Produced via immunoSEQ multiplex PCR; TCRdb's table is partial and in-frame only. The DNA was the basis for D and trimming; V, J and clone size are from that table. The data show 95,000 to 150,000 clones, about 80% seen once. J was trimmed by 3 bases and V by 4 bases; bases with no gene match: 15. CDR1 MGHRA and CDR2 YSYEKL come from the germline V gene. This CDR3 has 20 amino acids. Specimen: peripheral blood. This rearrangement joins TRBV4-1 to TRBJ2-3; TRBD2 matches 14 bases. This clonotype was sampled from a middle-aged man with active or convalescent COVID-19. The CDR3 region is CASSRSETGTSGSRTDTQYF. Written as DNA, the CDR3 is TGCGCCAGCAGCCGTAGCGAAACCGGGACTAGCGGGAGTCGTACAGATACGCAGTATTTT.